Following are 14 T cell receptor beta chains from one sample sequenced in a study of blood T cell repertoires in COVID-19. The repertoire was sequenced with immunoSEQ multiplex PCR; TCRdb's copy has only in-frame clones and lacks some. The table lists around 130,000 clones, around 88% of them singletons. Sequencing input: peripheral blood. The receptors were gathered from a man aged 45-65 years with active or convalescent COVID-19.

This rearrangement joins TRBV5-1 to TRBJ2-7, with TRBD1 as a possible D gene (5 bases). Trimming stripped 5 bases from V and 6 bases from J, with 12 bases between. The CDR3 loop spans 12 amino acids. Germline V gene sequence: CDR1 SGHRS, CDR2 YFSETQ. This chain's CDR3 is CASSAGLGEQYF. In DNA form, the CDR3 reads TGCGCCAGCAGTGCAGGGTTGGGCGAGCAGTACTTC.

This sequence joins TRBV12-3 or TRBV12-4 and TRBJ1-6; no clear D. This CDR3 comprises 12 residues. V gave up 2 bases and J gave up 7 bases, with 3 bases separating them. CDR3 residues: CASSLQNSPLHF. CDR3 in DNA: TGTGCCAGCAGTTTACAGAATTCACCCCTCCACTTT.

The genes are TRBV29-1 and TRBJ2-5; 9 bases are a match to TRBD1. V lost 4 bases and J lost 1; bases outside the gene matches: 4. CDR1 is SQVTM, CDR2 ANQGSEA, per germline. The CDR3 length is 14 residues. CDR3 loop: CSVGDRDGQETQYF. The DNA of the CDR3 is TGCAGCGTTGGGGACAGGGACGGCCAAGAGACCCAGTACTTC.

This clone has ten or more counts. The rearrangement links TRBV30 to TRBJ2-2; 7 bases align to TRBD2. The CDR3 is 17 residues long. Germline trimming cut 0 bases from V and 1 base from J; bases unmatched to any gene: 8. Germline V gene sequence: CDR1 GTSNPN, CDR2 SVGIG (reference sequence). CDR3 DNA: TGTGCCTGGAGTGTAGGGGCGGGAGTAGGGAACACCGGGGAGCTGTTTTTT. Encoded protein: CAWSVGAGVGNTGELFF.

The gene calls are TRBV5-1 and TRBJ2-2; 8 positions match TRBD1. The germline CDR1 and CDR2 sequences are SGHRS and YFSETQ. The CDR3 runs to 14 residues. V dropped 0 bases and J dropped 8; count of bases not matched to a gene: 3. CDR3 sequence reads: CASSLGQGSGELFF. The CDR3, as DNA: TGCGCCAGCAGCTTGGGACAGGGGTCAGGGGAGCTGTTTTTT.

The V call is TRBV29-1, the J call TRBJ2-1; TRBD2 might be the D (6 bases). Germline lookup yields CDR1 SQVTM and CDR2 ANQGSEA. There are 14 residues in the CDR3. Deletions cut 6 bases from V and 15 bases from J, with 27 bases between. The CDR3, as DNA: TGCAGCGTCCCTGACCCCGGGACTCACACAGGTCTGTTCTTC. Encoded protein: CSVPDPGTHTGLFF.

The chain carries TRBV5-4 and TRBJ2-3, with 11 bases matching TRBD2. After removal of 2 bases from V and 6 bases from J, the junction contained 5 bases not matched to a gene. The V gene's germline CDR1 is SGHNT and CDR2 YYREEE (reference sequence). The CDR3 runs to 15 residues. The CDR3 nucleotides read TGTGCCAGCAGCTTACCGGGACTAGCGGTGGATACGCAGTATTTT. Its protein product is CASSLPGLAVDTQYF. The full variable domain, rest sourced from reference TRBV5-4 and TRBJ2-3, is ETGVTQSPTHLIKTRGQQVTLRCSSQSGHNTVSWYQQALGQGPQFIFQYYREEENGRGNFPPRFSGLQFPNYSSELNVNALELDDSALYLCASSLPGLAVDTQYFGPGTRLTVL.

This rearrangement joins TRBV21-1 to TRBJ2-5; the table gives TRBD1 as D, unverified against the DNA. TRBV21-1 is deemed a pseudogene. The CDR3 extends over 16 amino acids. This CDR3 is CASSRTQTGGRETQYF. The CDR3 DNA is TGTGCCAGCAGCAGAACACAGACAGGGGGTCGGGAGACCCAGTACTTC.

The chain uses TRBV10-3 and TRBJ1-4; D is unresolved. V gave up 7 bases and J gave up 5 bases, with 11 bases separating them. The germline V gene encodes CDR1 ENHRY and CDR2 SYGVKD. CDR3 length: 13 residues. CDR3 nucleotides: TGTGCCATCAATAAAGAGTTAAATGAAAAACTGTTTTTT. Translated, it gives CAINKELNEKLFF.

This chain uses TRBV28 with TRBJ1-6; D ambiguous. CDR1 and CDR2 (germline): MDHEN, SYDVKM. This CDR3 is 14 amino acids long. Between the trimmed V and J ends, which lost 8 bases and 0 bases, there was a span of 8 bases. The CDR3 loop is CASRLGSYNSPLHF. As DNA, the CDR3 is TGTGCCAGCCGTCTCGGCTCCTATAATTCACCCCTCCACTTT.

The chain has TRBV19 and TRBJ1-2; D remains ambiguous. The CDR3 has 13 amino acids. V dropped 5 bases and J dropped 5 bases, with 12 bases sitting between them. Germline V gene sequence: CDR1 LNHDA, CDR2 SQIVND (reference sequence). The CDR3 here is CASSPDKNYGYTF. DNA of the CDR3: TGTGCCAGTAGTCCCGACAAGAATTATGGCTACACCTTC.

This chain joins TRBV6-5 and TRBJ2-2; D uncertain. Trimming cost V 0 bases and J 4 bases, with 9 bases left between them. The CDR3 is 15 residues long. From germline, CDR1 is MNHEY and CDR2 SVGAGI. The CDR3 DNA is TGTGCCAGCAGTTACTCGAAACATGTCACCGGGGAGCTGTTTTTT. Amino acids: CASSYSKHVTGELFF.

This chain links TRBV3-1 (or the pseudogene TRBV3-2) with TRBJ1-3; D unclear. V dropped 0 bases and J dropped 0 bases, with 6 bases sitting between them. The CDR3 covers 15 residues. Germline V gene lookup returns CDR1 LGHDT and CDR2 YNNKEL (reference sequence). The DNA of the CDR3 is TGTGCCAGCAGCCAAGAGGGCAACTCTGGAAACACCATATATTTT. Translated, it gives CASSQEGNSGNTIYF.

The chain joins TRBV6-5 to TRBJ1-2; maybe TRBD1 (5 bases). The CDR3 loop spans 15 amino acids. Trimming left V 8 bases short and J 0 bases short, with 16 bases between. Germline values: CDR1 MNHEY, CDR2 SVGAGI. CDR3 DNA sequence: TGTGCCAGCGGCGGGATGGGACGGTCTAACTATGGCTACACCTTC. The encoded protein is CASGGMGRSNYGYTF.